These T cell receptor beta chains were read from a single sample in a study of T cell responses to AZD1222 COVID-19 vaccine. Profiling relied on immunoSEQ multiplex PCR, and the TCRdb table lists in-frame clones only, not all of them. The table has 84,000 or so clones, 80% to 90% seen once. Material: peripheral blood, obtained on day 0 of AZD1222 vaccination. These receptor sequences come from an adult in good health. The CDR3 runs from the conserved cysteine through the conserved F or W. Each record gives: J gene, V gene, CDR3 protein.

J: TRBJ2-3; V: TRBV5-6; CDR3: CASSLGPAGGSTDTQYF
J: TRBJ2-7; V: TRBV3-1/TRBV3-2; CDR3: CASSPSGRAVYEQYF
J: TRBJ2-2; V: TRBV29-1; CDR3: CSVVGSGSLLNTGELFF
J: TRBJ1-2; V: TRBV7-9; CDR3: CASSLEGGSPNGYTF
J: TRBJ1-1; V: TRBV19; CDR3: CASSSLRTSGRGDTEAFF
J: TRBJ2-2; V: TRBV28; CDR3: CASSFATSGSHGELFF
J: TRBJ2-3; V: TRBV5-8; CDR3: CASSRFGGSTDTQYF
J: TRBJ1-2; V: TRBV3-1/TRBV3-2; CDR3: CASSQGTGGSYGYTF
J: TRBJ1-3; V: TRBV10-1; CDR3: CASSASGNTIYF
J: TRBJ1-5; V: TRBV5-8; CDR3: CASSLLRGNQPQHF
J: TRBJ2-1; V: TRBV6-5; CDR3: CASRSLDRAIEFF
J: TRBJ1-4; V: TRBV2; CDR3: CASSSQGINEKLFF
J: TRBJ2-4; V: TRBV10-3; CDR3: CAISEFLAGERGIQYF
J: TRBJ2-5; V: TRBV9; CDR3: CASSAGRVGETQYF
J: TRBJ1-5; V: TRBV3-1/TRBV3-2; CDR3: CASSQGLQGHQPQHF
J: TRBJ2-7; V: TRBV5-1; CDR3: CASSLRQGAVPYEQYF
J: TRBJ1-6; V: TRBV5-5; CDR3: CASSFPDRTGSPLHF
J: TRBJ2-7; V: TRBV10-3; CDR3: CAISEPESYEQYF
J: TRBJ1-5; V: TRBV7-2; CDR3: CASSPRQAGSNQPQHF
J: TRBJ1-6; V: TRBV19; CDR3: CASSIGPSNSPLHF
J: TRBJ2-7; V: TRBV10-3; CDR3: CAISEPGTSGYEQYF
J: TRBJ1-2; V: TRBV5-1; CDR3: CASSLGGGVINYGYTF
J: TRBJ2-2; V: TRBV27; CDR3: CASSFGGANTGELFF
J: TRBJ1-4; V: TRBV9; CDR3: CASSDPPRGGRPKPPNEKLFF
J: TRBJ2-7; V: TRBV28; CDR3: CASSPVVGVPPWVYF
J: TRBJ1-5; V: TRBV6-1; CDR3: CASSDRLNQPQHF
J: TRBJ1-6; V: TRBV6-1; CDR3: CASSPGQVSPLHF
J: TRBJ2-7; V: TRBV18; CDR3: CASSPAGPSGEQYF
J: TRBJ2-2; V: TRBV5-1; CDR3: CASSGSGTSPPGELFF
J: TRBJ1-1; V: TRBV18; CDR3: CASSPRQGNDAEAFF
J: TRBJ1-1; V: TRBV30; CDR3: CAWGHPNTEAFF
J: TRBJ1-1; V: TRBV28; CDR3: CAANGPGEAFF
J: TRBJ2-1; V: TRBV3-1/TRBV3-2; CDR3: CASSLAGDGDNEQFF
J: TRBJ1-1; V: TRBV3-1/TRBV3-2; CDR3: CASSNPGQNSNTEAFF
J: TRBJ2-5; V: TRBV28; CDR3: CASKTGLMSQTQYF
J: TRBJ1-1; V: TRBV6-5; CDR3: CATSGGNTEAFF
J: TRBJ2-5; V: TRBV10-3; CDR3: CAISAASGRAGETQYF
J: TRBJ2-7; V: TRBV4-2; CDR3: CASSQDLAGGFDEQYF
J: TRBJ1-1; V: TRBV5-1; CDR3: CASRVGAGNTEAFF
J: TRBJ2-5; V: TRBV7-6; CDR3: CASSEGAGEGPSGTQYF
J: TRBJ1-2; V: TRBV2; CDR3: CASSEGLGSGYTF
J: TRBJ1-5; V: TRBV9; CDR3: CASSKGQGAYQPQHF
J: TRBJ1-1; V: TRBV27; CDR3: CASSSPRTGRNTEAFF
J: TRBJ2-4; V: TRBV4-2; CDR3: CASSQELLAAKNIQYF
J: TRBJ2-3; V: TRBV2; CDR3: CASSDSGESTDTQYF
J: TRBJ2-1; V: TRBV14; CDR3: CASSQDTSGRAGEQFF
J: TRBJ1-2; V: TRBV6-5; CDR3: CASSTGYGYTF
J: TRBJ2-3; V: TRBV28; CDR3: CASSLKGRSRWNTQYF
J: TRBJ1-3; V: TRBV6-6; CDR3: CASSTPTWNTIYF
J: TRBJ1-3; V: TRBV7-8; CDR3: CASSSLHGNSGNTIYF
J: TRBJ2-7; V: TRBV12-3/TRBV12-4; CDR3: CASSPPGLAGLYF
J: TRBJ2-1; V: TRBV28; CDR3: CASTQVGPFYNEQFF